Below are 17 T cell receptor beta chains sequenced from a single sample in a study of cytomegalovirus exposure and HLA in healthy donors. The PCR used 60 Vbeta and 13 Jbeta primers. Method: immunoSEQ multiplex PCR; TCRdb's copy keeps in-frame clones and lacks some. The sample consists of about 98,000 clones, roughly 80% of them appearing once. The specimen was PBMCs. These receptors came from a man in his 60s in good health and CMV-seropositive.

This chain connects TRBV6-5 to TRBJ2-7; possibly TRBD1 for D (6 bases). Trimming removed 2 bases at V and 4 bases at J, with 12 bases between. Germline CDR1 MNHEY, CDR2 SVGAGI. The CDR3 covers 14 residues. The CDR3 here is CASSYGRGAYEQYF. The CDR3 nucleotides read TGTGCCAGCAGTTACGGCAGGGGTGCGTACGAGCAGTACTTC.

The chain links TRBV6-5 to TRBJ2-7; the match to TRBD2 covers 12 bases. V was pared by 2 bases and J by 2 bases, with 4 bases of the junction left unmatched. The CDR3 has 16 residues. CDR1 is MNHEY and CDR2 is SVGAGI in the germline V gene. CDR3 DNA sequence: TGTGCCAGCAGTTACGCCGGACTAGCGGGGCCCTACGAGCAGTACTTC. Its protein product is CASSYAGLAGPYEQYF.

This chain uses TRBV6-1 with TRBJ1-5; D is perhaps TRBD1 (5 bases). The CDR3 extends over 14 amino acids. V was cut by 3 bases and J by 7 bases, with 13 bases left in between. Germline loops: CDR1 MNHNS, CDR2 SASEGT. The CDR3 reads CASSDRVGRQPQHF. CDR3 sequence (DNA): TGTGCCAGCAGTGACAGGGTTGGGAGGCAGCCCCAGCATTTT.

The chain is built from TRBV5-5 and TRBJ2-5; no clear D. This CDR3 spans 13 amino acids. Trimming cost V 4 bases and J 6 bases, with 13 bases left between them. Germline V gives CDR1 SGHKS, CDR2 YYEKEE (reference sequence). CDR3 bases: TGTGCCAGCAGCGTAACAGACCGTCAGACCCAGTACTTC. Translated: CASSVTDRQTQYF.

Points on this clone: One end of the junction fails to match germline, which may point to a read error. The V gene is TRBV7-9, the J gene TRBJ2-7, with 8 positions matching TRBD1. Germline V lookup: CDR1 SEHNR, CDR2 FQNEAQ (reference sequence). The CDR3 contains 14 residues. Here the CDR3 reads CSSSPWGQDGEQYF. For the CDR3, the DNA is TGTTCCAGCAGCCCATGGGGACAGGACGGCGAGCAGTACTTC.

Only a few counts were recorded for this clone. The chain couples TRBV6-5 to TRBJ2-7; possibly TRBD2 for D (5 bases). Trimming cost V 6 bases and J 1 base, with 10 bases left between them. Germline V lookup: CDR1 MNHEY, CDR2 SVGAGI. The CDR3 runs to 13 residues. The CDR3 region is CASSLGRSYEQYF. CDR3 DNA sequence: TGTGCCAGCAGCCTAGGGAGATCCTACGAGCAGTACTTC.

This chain connects TRBV7-2 to TRBJ2-7, with TRBD2 identical over 8 bases. V dropped 5 bases and J dropped 9; count of bases not matched to a gene: 9. The CDR3 consists of 13 residues. Looked up from germline, CDR1 is SGHTA and CDR2 is FQGNSA. The CDR3 protein is CASSLPGGAWQYF. The DNA for the CDR3 is TGTGCCAGCAGCCTTCCCGGGGGGGCATGGCAGTACTTC.

The chain recombines TRBV13 with TRBJ2-7; possibly TRBD2 for D (6 bases). Germline V gene lookup returns CDR1 PRHDT and CDR2 FYEKMQ (reference sequence). Trimming removed 4 bases at V and 9 bases at J, with 10 bases between. The CDR3 loop spans 11 amino acids. The DNA for the CDR3 is TGTGCCAGCAGCTACCTCGGGGGGCAGTACTTC. Its protein is CASSYLGGQYF. The variable domain in full, with the rest retrieved from reference TRBV13 and TRBJ2-7, is AAGVIQSPRHLIKEKRETATLKCYPIPRHDTVYWYQQGPGQDPQFLISFYEKMQSDKGSIPDRFSAQQFSDYHSELNMSSLELGDSALYFCASSYLGGQYFGPGTRLTVT.

The J gene is TRBJ2-6, the V gene TRBV6-5; D call uncertain. V gave up 5 bases and J gave up 0 bases, with 8 bases separating them. CDR1 is MNHEY, CDR2 SVGAGI, per germline. The CDR3 length is 15 residues. CDR3 DNA sequence: TGTGCCAGCAGTGTTCGTCCCTCTGGGGCCAACGTCCTGACTTTC. This encodes CASSVRPSGANVLTF.

In this sample, this clone turned up a few times. The chain couples TRBV29-1 to TRBJ1-1; D gene ambiguous. CDR3 length equals 12 residues. Germline V CDR1 and CDR2: SQVTM, ANQGSEA. V was cut by 3 bases and J by 6 bases, with 11 bases left in between. The CDR3 DNA follows: TGCAGCGTTGAGGGAGGGAGGGCTGAAGCTTTCTTT. Translated, it gives CSVEGGRAEAFF.

The chain is built from TRBV18 and TRBJ2-3; TRBD1 aligns across 8 bases. The CDR3 extends over 15 amino acids. J was trimmed by 1 base and V by 3 bases; bases with no gene match: 3. Per the germline V gene, CDR1 is KGHSH and CDR2 is LQKENI. CDR3 in DNA: TGTGCCAGCTCACCGGACAGGGTAGGCACAGATACGCAGTATTTT. It encodes CASSPDRVGTDTQYF.

The chain employs TRBV4-2 and TRBJ1-5, with D hard to call. Trimming took off 0 bases at V and 4 bases at J, with 10 bases between the two ends. CDR3 length equals 15 residues. Looked up from germline, CDR1 is LGHNA and CDR2 is YNFKEQ. CDR3 sequence (DNA): TGTGCCAGCAGCCAAGAGAGGCTGCCGAATCAGCCCCAGCATTTT. Amino acid sequence: CASSQERLPNQPQHF.

This clone appeared once. The J gene is TRBJ1-2, the V gene TRBV10-3, with no clear D. The CDR3 loop spans 13 amino acids. The V end was cut by 0 bases, the J end by 6 bases, with 8 bases between. Germline values: CDR1 ENHRY, CDR2 SYGVKD. Here the CDR3 reads CAISESLEDGYTF. The CDR3 nucleotides are TGTGCCATCAGTGAGTCCTTAGAGGATGGCTACACCTTC.

The chain recombines TRBV18 with TRBJ1-2; D is unresolved. Between the trimmed V and J ends, which lost 3 bases and 1 base, there was a span of 9 bases. CDR1 and CDR2 from the germline V gene are KGHSH and LQKENI. The CDR3 length is 14 residues. The CDR3 loop is CASSPSTDNYGYTF. CDR3 coding DNA: TGTGCCAGCTCACCCTCCACAGATAACTATGGCTACACCTTC.

The V and J genes are TRBV19 and TRBJ2-3; D is unclear. This CDR3 is 13 amino acids long. Germline values: CDR1 LNHDA, CDR2 SQIVND (reference sequence). V was pared by 6 bases and J by 6 bases, with 13 bases between. CDR3 in amino acids: CASRKYSVDTQYF. The CDR3 DNA is TGTGCCAGTAGAAAGTATTCGGTTGATACGCAGTATTTT.

The chain joins TRBV9 to TRBJ2-1; D gene unclear. The ends were cut back, 0 bases at V and 6 bases at J, with 7 bases in the middle. Germline V gene sequence: CDR1 SGDLS, CDR2 YYNGEE. The CDR3 consists of 13 residues. Here the CDR3 reads CASSVAYGNEQFF. The CDR3, as DNA: TGTGCCAGCAGCGTAGCTTACGGCAATGAGCAGTTCTTC.

This clone showed up just a few times. The rearrangement uses TRBV2 and TRBJ2-3, with 8 positions matching TRBD1. This CDR3 spans 15 amino acids. Trimming removed 7 bases from V and 3 bases from J; junction bases left unmatched: 9. Germline loops: CDR1 SNHLY, CDR2 FYNNEI. The CDR3 protein is CASISSGGRTDTQYF. CDR3 DNA: TGTGCCAGCATCAGTTCAGGGGGCAGGACAGATACGCAGTATTTT.